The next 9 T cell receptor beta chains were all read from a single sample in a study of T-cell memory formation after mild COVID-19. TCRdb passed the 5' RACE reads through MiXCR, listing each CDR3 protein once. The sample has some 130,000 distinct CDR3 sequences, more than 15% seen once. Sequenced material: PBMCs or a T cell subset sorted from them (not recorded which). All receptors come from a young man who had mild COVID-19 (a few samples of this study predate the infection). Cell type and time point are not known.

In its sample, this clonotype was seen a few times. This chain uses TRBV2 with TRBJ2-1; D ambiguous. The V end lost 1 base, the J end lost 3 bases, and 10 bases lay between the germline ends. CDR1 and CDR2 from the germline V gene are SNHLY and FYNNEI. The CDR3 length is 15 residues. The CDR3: CASSEVLTIYNEQFF. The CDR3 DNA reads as TGTGCCAGCAGTGAAGTATTGACAATCTACAATGAGCAGTTCTTC.

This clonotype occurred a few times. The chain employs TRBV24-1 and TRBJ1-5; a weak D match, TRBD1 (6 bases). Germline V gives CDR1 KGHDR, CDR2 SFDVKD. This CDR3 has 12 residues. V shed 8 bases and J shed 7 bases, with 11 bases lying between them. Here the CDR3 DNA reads TGTGCCACCATACAGGGCCGCCAGCCCCAGCATTTT. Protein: CATIQGRQPQHF.

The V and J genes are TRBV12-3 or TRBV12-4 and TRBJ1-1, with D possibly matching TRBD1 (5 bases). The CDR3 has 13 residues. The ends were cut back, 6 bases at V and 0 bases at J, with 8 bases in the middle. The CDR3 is CASRTTVNTEAFF. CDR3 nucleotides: TGTGCCAGCAGGACGACAGTGAACACTGAAGCTTTCTTT.

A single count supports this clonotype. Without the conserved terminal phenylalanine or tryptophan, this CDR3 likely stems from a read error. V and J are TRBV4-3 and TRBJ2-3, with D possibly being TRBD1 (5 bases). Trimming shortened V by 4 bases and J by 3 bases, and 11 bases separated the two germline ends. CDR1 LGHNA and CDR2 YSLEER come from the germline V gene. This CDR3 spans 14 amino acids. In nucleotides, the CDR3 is TGCGCCAGCAGCCGTCGTCAGGGAACAGATACGCAGTATATT. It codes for CASSRRQGTDTQYI.

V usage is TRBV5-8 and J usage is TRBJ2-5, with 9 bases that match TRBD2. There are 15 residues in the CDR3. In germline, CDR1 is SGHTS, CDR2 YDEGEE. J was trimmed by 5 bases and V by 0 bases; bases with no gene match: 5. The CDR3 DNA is TGTGCCAGCAGCTTGGGTAGCGGGGGTGAGGAGACCCAGTACTTC. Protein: CASSLGSGGEETQYF.

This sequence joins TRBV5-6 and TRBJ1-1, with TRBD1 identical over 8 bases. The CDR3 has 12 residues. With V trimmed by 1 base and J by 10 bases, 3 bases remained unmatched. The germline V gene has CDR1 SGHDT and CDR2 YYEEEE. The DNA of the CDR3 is TGTGCCAGCAGCTTGTACAGGGGGGGAGCTTTCTTT. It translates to CASSLYRGGAFF.

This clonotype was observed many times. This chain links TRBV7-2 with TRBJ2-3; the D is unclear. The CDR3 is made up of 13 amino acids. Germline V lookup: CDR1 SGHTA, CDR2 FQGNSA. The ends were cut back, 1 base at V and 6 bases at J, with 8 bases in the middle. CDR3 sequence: CASSLGNGDTQYF. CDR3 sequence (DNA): TGTGCCAGCAGCTTAGGGAACGGGGATACGCAGTATTTT.

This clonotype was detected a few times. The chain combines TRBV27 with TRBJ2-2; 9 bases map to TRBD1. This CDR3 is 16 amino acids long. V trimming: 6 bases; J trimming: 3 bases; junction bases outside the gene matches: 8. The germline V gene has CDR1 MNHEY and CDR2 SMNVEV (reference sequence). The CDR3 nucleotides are TGTGCCAGCAGGACCGGGACAGGGAAGCACACCGGGGAGCTGTTTTTT. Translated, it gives CASRTGTGKHTGELFF.

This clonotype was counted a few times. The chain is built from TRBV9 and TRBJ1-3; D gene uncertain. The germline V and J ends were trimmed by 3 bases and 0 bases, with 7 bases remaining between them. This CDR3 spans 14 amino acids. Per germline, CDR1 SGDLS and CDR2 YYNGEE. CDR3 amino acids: CASSGRYSGNTIYF. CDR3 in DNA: TGTGCCAGCAGCGGCAGATACTCTGGAAACACCATATATTTT. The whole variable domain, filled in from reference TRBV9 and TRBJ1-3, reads DSGVTQTPKHLITATGQRVTLRCSPRSGDLSVYWYQQSLDQGLQFLIQYYNGEERAKGNILERFSAQQFPDLHSELNLSSLELGDSALYFCASSGRYSGNTIYFGEGSWLTVV.